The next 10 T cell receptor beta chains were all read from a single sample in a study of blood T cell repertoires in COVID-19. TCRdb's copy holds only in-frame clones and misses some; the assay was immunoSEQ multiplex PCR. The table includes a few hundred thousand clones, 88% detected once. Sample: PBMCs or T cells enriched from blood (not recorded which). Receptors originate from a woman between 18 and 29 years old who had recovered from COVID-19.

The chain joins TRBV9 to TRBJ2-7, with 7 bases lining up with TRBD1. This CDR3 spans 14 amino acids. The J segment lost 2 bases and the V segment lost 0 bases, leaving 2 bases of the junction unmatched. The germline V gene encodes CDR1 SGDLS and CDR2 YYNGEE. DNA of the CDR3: TGTGCCAGCAGCGTAGGAGGGACAGCCTACGAGCAGTACTTC. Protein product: CASSVGGTAYEQYF.

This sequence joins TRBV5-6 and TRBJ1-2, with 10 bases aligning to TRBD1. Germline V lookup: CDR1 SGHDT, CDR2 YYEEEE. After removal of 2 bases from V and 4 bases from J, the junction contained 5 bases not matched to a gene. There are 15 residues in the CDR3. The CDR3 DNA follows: TGTGCCAGCAGCTTTTTGACAGGGGGCCCCTATGGCTACACCTTC. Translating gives CASSFLTGGPYGYTF.

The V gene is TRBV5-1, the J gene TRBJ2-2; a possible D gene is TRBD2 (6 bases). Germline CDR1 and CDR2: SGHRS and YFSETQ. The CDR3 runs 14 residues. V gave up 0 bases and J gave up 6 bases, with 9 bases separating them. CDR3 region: CASSLGGAAGELFF. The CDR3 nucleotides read TGCGCCAGCAGCTTGGGCGGGGCGGCCGGGGAGCTGTTTTTT.

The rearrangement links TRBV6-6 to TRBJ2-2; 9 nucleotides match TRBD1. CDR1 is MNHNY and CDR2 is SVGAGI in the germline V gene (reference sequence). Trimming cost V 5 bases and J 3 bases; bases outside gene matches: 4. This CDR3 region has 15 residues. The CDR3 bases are TGTGCCAGCAGTCCCGGGACAGGGTACACCGGGGAGCTGTTTTTT. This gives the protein CASSPGTGYTGELFF.

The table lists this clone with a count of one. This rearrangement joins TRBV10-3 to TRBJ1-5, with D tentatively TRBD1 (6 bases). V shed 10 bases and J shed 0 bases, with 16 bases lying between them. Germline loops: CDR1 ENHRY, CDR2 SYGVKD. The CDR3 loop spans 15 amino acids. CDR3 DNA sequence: TGTGCCACCTTGGACAGATCCTATAGCAATCAGCCCCAGCATTTT. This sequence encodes CATLDRSYSNQPQHF.

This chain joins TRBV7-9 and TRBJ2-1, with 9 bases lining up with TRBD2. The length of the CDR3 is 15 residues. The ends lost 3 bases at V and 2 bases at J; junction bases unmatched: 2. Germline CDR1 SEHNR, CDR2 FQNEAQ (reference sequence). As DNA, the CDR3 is TGTGCCAGCAGCTTCAGCGGGGGGACCTACAATGAGCAGTTCTTC. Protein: CASSFSGGTYNEQFF.

CDR3 DNA: TGTGCCAGCCAGATCAATTTCTCTGGAAACACCATATATTTT. This encodes CASQINFSGNTIYF. This chain links TRBV4-2 with TRBJ1-3; D gene uncertain. Trimming cost V 8 bases and J 0 bases, with 11 bases left between them. Germline CDR1 reads LGHNA; CDR2 reads YNFKEQ. This CDR3 spans 14 amino acids.

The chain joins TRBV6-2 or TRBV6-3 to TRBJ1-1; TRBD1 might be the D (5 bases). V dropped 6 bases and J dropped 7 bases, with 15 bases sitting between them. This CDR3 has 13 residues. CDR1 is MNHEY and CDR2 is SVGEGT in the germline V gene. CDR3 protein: CASSRVNAGEAFF. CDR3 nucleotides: TGTGCCAGCAGCAGGGTCAATGCGGGTGAAGCTTTCTTT.

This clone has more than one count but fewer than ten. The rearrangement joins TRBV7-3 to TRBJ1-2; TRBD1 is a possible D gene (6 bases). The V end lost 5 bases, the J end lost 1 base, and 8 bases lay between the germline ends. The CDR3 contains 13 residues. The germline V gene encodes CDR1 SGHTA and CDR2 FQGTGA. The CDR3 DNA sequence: TGTGCCAGCAGCCCGGACAGTAACTATGGCTACACCTTC. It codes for CASSPDSNYGYTF.

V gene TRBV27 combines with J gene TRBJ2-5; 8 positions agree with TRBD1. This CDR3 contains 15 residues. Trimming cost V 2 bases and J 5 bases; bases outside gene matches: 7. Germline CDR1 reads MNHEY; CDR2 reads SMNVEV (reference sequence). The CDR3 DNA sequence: TGTGCCAGCAGTTTAGGCGGACAGGGTTATGAGACCCAGTACTTC. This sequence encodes CASSLGGQGYETQYF.